This T cell receptor (beta chain) was observed in a study of CD8+CD57+ T cells in acquired aplastic anemia. Study overall: Average DNA yield from sorted CD4+ and CD8+ cells was around 3.2 ug. Among healthy donors, CD4+ cells averaged about 11 million reads. Study-level findings and limits: CD8+ Simpson's diversity did not differ significantly between patients and controls.

With respect to this clonotype: Antigen specificity is unknown.

Per germline, CDR1 MNHEY and CDR2 SVGAGI. J was trimmed by 7 bases and V by 5 bases; bases with no gene match: 13. The length of the CDR3 is 16 residues. The study profiled TCR beta VDJ and CDR3 using genomic DNA as template. TCRdb re-analysed the reads in MiXCR, keeping a single row per CDR3 protein. The sample gives about 190,000 distinct CDR3 sequences, less than 65% of which show up once; about 16% is in the top ten. V is TRBV6-5 and J is TRBJ1-2, with 10 nucleotides matching TRBD1. The sequenced material came from sorted CD4+, CD8+, or CD8+CD57+ T cells (not recorded which) from PBMCs. This receptor was identified in a human donor in good health, serving as a control. CDR3 sequence (DNA): TGTGCCAGCAGTCTTGCAGGGACAGGGGTGACATCTGGCTACACCTTC. Protein product: CASSLAGTGVTSGYTF.